These 22 T cell receptor beta chains originate from one sample sequenced in a study of identical twins. TCRdb re-called the 5' RACE reads through MiXCR, storing one row per CDR3 protein. The data contain 420,000 or so distinct CDR3 sequences, about a fifth of them seen just once; the ten biggest clones take up around 12%. The sequenced material came from naive T cells sorted from blood. The source of these receptors is a middle-aged man in good health.

This rearrangement joins TRBV9 to TRBJ2-5, with a weak D call TRBD2 (6 bases). Trimming removed 4 bases from V and 5 bases from J, with 18 bases in between. This CDR3 region has 15 residues. The germline V gene encodes CDR1 SGDLS and CDR2 YYNGEE. CDR3 nucleotides: TGTGCCAGCAGCCACACGGGGGAACTTGACGAGACCCAGTACTTC. Translated: CASSHTGELDETQYF.

There are a few counts of this clonotype. The chain carries TRBV5-1 and TRBJ2-1, with D perhaps TRBD2 (5 bases). This CDR3 contains 16 residues. V gave up 0 bases and J gave up 4 bases, with 14 bases separating them. CDR1 is SGHRS and CDR2 is YFSETQ in the germline V gene. DNA for the CDR3: TGCGCCAGCAGCTTGGTCCTAGCCGGAGAGTACAATGAGCAGTTCTTC. Translating gives CASSLVLAGEYNEQFF. Full variable domain (outside the CDR3, taken from reference TRBV5-1 and TRBJ2-1): KAGVTQTPRYLIKTRGQQVTLSCSPISGHRSVSWYQQTPGQGLQFLFEYFSETQRNKGNFPGRFSGRQFSNSRSEMNVSTLELGDSALYLCASSLVLAGEYNEQFFGPGTRLTVL.

The chain links TRBV12-3 or TRBV12-4 to TRBJ1-5; no definite D call. The CDR3 runs 15 residues. Deletions cut 11 bases from V and 0 bases from J, with 17 bases between. CDR3 DNA: TGTGCCTCCACCCGAGGGATTGGTAGCAATCAGCCCCAGCATTTT. Translating gives CASTRGIGSNQPQHF.

This clonotype came up many times. CDR3 in DNA: TGTGCCAGCAGCTTGGAAGGGACAGGGTTCACTGAAGCTTTCTTT. Its translation is CASSLEGTGFTEAFF. The genes are TRBV5-5 and TRBJ1-1; 9 bases match TRBD1. The CDR3 loop spans 15 amino acids. From germline, CDR1 is SGHKS and CDR2 YYEKEE (reference sequence). Trimming cost V 0 bases and J 4 bases; bases outside gene matches: 4.

This clonotype was counted a single time. V and J are TRBV29-1 and TRBJ2-1, with 7 bases matching TRBD1. Trimming took 7 bases from V and 8 from J; bases not matched to a gene: 5. CDR3 length equals 11 residues. Germline CDR1 SQVTM, CDR2 ANQGSEA. CDR3 loop: CSDRQGDEQFF. CDR3 sequence (DNA): TGCAGCGATAGACAGGGCGATGAGCAGTTCTTC.

V is TRBV2 and J is TRBJ2-1, with TRBD1 matching over 12 bases. CDR3 length: 17 residues. Germline V lookup: CDR1 SNHLY, CDR2 FYNNEI. With V trimmed by 2 bases and J by 8 bases, 10 bases remained unmatched. The DNA for the CDR3 is TGTGCCAGCAGTGAACGGGCCGGGACAGGGGGCGCGGATGAGCAGTTCTTC. Translation: CASSERAGTGGADEQFF.

This clonotype was seen a handful of times. The chain recombines TRBV28 with TRBJ2-3; D might be TRBD1 or TRBD2, each matching 5 bases. This CDR3 is 15 amino acids long. Germline values: CDR1 MDHEN, CDR2 SYDVKM. V was pared by 3 bases and J by 0 bases, with 10 bases between. CDR3 nucleotides: TGTGCCAGCAGTTTCTACGGGGCAAGCACAGATACGCAGTATTTT. This gives the protein CASSFYGASTDTQYF.

This clonotype showed up just a few times. The chain uses TRBV6-1 and TRBJ2-5; 9 bases fit TRBD1. Trimming at V came to 8 bases and at J to 5 bases, leaving 6 bases not matched to a gene. This CDR3 spans 13 amino acids. Germline V gives CDR1 MNHNS, CDR2 SASEGT. Here the CDR3 DNA reads TGTGCCAGCGACAGGGGGGTCCGGGAGACCCAGTACTTC. It specifies CASDRGVRETQYF.

In this sample, this clonotype turned up many times. The chain combines TRBV12-3 or TRBV12-4 with TRBJ2-4; 9 bases fit TRBD1. The CDR3 has 13 amino acids. Unmatched junction bases numbered 5, after V lost 6 bases and J lost 8 bases. The CDR3 sequence: CASRSQGADIQYF. In nucleotides, the CDR3 is TGTGCCAGCAGGTCACAGGGGGCGGACATTCAGTACTTC.

This clonotype appeared many times. The rearrangement uses TRBV5-1 and TRBJ2-1; 12 positions agree with TRBD2. V lost 4 bases to trimming and J lost 4 bases; unmatched junction nucleotides: 3. Germline-derived CDR1 and CDR2 are SGHRS and YFSETQ. The length of the CDR3 is 15 residues. The CDR3 reads CASSVGLAGYNEQFF. CDR3 nucleotides: TGCGCCAGCAGCGTTGGACTAGCGGGGTACAATGAGCAGTTCTTC.

The chain combines TRBV20-1 with TRBJ2-1; perhaps D is TRBD1 or TRBD2 (5 bases each). Per germline, CDR1 DFQATT and CDR2 SNEGSKA (reference sequence). This CDR3 is built from 15 residues. V was shortened by 0 bases and J by 7 bases, with 16 bases between the two germline ends. The CDR3 DNA reads TGCAGTGCTAGAGATTTTGGGGACGCCGGTAATGAGCAGTTCTTC. Translating gives CSARDFGDAGNEQFF.

This rearrangement joins TRBV20-1 to TRBJ2-1; 12 bases agree with TRBD2. This CDR3 region has 14 residues. CDR1 is DFQATT, CDR2 SNEGSKA, per germline (reference sequence). The trim removed 6 bases at V and 10 bases at J, leaving 10 bases unmatched. The CDR3 spells CSASRLAGVWEQFF. The CDR3 DNA reads TGCAGTGCGAGTAGACTAGCGGGAGTGTGGGAGCAGTTCTTC.

The table lists this clonotype with a few counts. The rearrangement uses TRBV11-2 and TRBJ2-4, with D unclear. The CDR3 runs 13 residues. V dropped 8 bases and J dropped 0 bases, with 8 bases sitting between them. The germline V gene has CDR1 SGHAT and CDR2 FQNNGV. The CDR3 reads CASLGLAKNIQYF. As DNA, the CDR3 is TGTGCCAGCTTGGGCCTAGCCAAAAACATTCAGTACTTC.

V gene TRBV20-1 combines with J gene TRBJ2-1; 7 bases align to TRBD2. Unmatched junction bases numbered 14, after V lost 0 bases and J lost 15 bases. Germline values: CDR1 DFQATT, CDR2 SNEGSKA (reference sequence). The CDR3 runs 14 residues. CDR3 nucleotides: TGCAGTGCTAGAGATCTGTTAGAGGGAGGGCCCCCGTTCTTC. Translating gives CSARDLLEGGPPFF.

This clonotype was found many times. The rearrangement uses TRBV12-3 or TRBV12-4 and TRBJ1-1; a possible D gene is TRBD1 (5 bases). The CDR3 length is 14 residues. The V end lost 1 base, the J end lost 5 bases, and 11 bases lay between the germline ends. The CDR3 bases are TGTGCCAGCAGTTTAGGGGGGTCTGAGACTGAAGCTTTCTTT. Its translation: CASSLGGSETEAFF.

This clonotype was counted ten times or more. The chain combines TRBV7-2 with TRBJ2-7, with TRBD2 matching 10 bases. CDR1 is SGHTA and CDR2 is FQGNSA in the germline V gene. V lost 2 bases to trimming and J lost 5 bases; unmatched junction nucleotides: 9. This CDR3 has 16 residues. In DNA, the CDR3 is TGTGCCAGCAGCTTAAGGCCGGCTAGCGGGGGTAACGAGCAGTACTTC. This sequence encodes CASSLRPASGGNEQYF.

This chain joins TRBV6-5 and TRBJ1-2, with a weak D call TRBD1 (5 bases). This CDR3 has 13 amino acids. The V gene lost 2 bases and the J gene lost 7 bases, with 11 bases spanning the gap. CDR1 and CDR2 from the germline V gene are MNHEY and SVGAGI. CDR3 coding DNA: TGTGCCAGCAGTTACGGGGTCGGGGCTGGCTACACCTTC. Protein: CASSYGVGAGYTF.

A few counts support this clonotype. This CDR3 is CASSLAVRAGGANEQFF. The CDR3 coding sequence is TGTGCCAGCAGCTTAGCGGTCAGAGCGGGGGGCGCCAATGAGCAGTTCTTC. The chain links TRBV7-2 to TRBJ2-1; TRBD2 aligns across 9 bases. Per germline, CDR1 SGHTA and CDR2 FQGNSA. The CDR3 sequence is 17 residues long. V shed 0 bases and J 6 bases; nucleotides not matched to a gene: 9.

The rearrangement joins TRBV6-1 to TRBJ2-1, with D perhaps being TRBD1 or TRBD2 (5 bases each). Germline loops: CDR1 MNHNS, CDR2 SASEGT. Trimming stripped 6 bases from V and 6 bases from J, with 21 bases between. The CDR3 loop spans 16 amino acids. CDR3 protein: CASRKDRDRVSNEQFF. The CDR3 DNA sequence: TGTGCCAGCAGAAAGGACCGGGACCGTGTTTCCAATGAGCAGTTCTTC.

The chain links TRBV4-2 to TRBJ2-1; D might be TRBD1 or TRBD2, each matching 6 bases. Germline CDR1 and CDR2: LGHNA and YNFKEQ. The CDR3 sequence is 16 residues long. V gave up 4 bases and J gave up 0 bases, with 13 bases separating them. CDR3 amino acids: CASSPIGGFSYNEQFF. The CDR3, as DNA: TGTGCCAGCAGCCCGATAGGGGGGTTCTCCTACAATGAGCAGTTCTTC.

This clonotype appeared a few times. This chain joins TRBV20-1 and TRBJ2-7; the match to TRBD2 covers 10 bases. After removal of 0 bases from V and 7 bases from J, the junction contained 15 bases not matched to a gene. Germline CDR1 and CDR2: DFQATT and SNEGSKA (reference sequence). The CDR3 contains 17 residues. In DNA, the CDR3 is TGCAGTGCTAGAGATCCCAACTGGAGCGGGAGGGCCGGGGAGCAGTACTTC. This encodes CSARDPNWSGRAGEQYF.

The V and J genes are TRBV18 and TRBJ2-3; D not resolved. The ends were cut back, 5 bases at V and 2 bases at J, with 8 bases in the middle. This CDR3 spans 13 amino acids. In germline, CDR1 is KGHSH, CDR2 LQKENI. CDR3 sequence: CASSKGHTDTQYF. CDR3 sequence (DNA): TGTGCCAGCTCAAAAGGGCACACAGATACGCAGTATTTT.